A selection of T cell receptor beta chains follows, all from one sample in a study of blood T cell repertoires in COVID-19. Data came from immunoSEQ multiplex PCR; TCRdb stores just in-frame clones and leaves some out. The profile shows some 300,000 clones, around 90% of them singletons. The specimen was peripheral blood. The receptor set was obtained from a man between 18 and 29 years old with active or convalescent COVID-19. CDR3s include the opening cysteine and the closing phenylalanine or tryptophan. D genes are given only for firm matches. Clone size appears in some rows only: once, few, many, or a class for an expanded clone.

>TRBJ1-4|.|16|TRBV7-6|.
CASSLGGRSSNEKLFF
TGTGCCAGCAGCTTAGGTGGGAGGTCATCTAATGAAAAACTGTTTTTT
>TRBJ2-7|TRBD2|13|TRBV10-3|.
CAIGSGSSYEQYF
TGTGCCATCGGTAGCGGGAGCTCCTACGAGCAGTACTTC
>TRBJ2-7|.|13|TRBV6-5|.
CASRNRGGYEQYF
TGTGCCAGCAGGAACAGGGGGGGCTACGAGCAGTACTTC
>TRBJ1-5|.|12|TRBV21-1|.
CLILPSNQPQHF
TGTTTGATTCTACCCTCCAATCAGCCCCAGCATTTT
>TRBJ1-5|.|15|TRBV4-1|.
CASSQGAISNQPQHF
TGCGCCAGCAGCCAAGGGGCGATCAGTAATCAGCCCCAGCATTTT
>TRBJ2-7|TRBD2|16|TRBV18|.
CASSGTSGKGSYEQYF
TGTGCCAGCTCCGGGACTAGCGGGAAGGGTTCATACGAGCAGTACTTC
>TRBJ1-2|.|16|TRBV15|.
CATSRDLAVPNYGYTF
TGTGCCACCAGCAGAGATCTGGCGGTGCCGAACTATGGCTACACCTTC
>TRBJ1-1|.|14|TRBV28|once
CASTPALKGTEAFF
TGTGCCAGCACCCCAGCGCTAAAGGGGACTGAAGCTTTCTTT
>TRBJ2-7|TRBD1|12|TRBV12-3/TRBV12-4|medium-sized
CASSQGVYEQYF
TGTGCCAGCAGTCAGGGGGTCTACGAGCAGTACTTC
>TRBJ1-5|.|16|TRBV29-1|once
CSVEEGTDFTISPQHF
TGCAGCGTTGAAGAAGGAACGGACTTTACAATCAGCCCCCAGCATTTT
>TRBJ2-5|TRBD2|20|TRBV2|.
CATSPDFLAGGPNRQATQYF
TGTGCCACCTCCCCCGACTTTTTAGCGGGAGGGCCGAACCGGCAAGCGACCCAGTACTTC
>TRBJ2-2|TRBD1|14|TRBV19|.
CASSIQGAAGELFF
TGTGCCAGTAGTATACAGGGGGCCGCCGGGGAGCTGTTTTTT
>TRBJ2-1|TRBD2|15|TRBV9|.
CASSVERGAYNEQFF
TGTGCCAGCAGCGTGGAGCGGGGGGCCTACAATGAGCAGTTCTTC
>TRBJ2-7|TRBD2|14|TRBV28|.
CASLGLAGNYEQYF
TGTGCCAGCCTTGGCCTAGCGGGAAATTACGAGCAGTACTTC
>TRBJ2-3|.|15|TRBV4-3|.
CASSQDVANTDTQYF
TGCGCCAGCAGCCAAGACGTCGCTAACACAGATACGCAGTATTTT
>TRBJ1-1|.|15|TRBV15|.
CATSRDGQPNTEAFF
TGTGCCACCAGCAGAGATGGGCAACCGAACACTGAAGCTTTCTTT
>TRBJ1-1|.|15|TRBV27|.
CASRERQFMNTEAFF
TGTGCCAGCAGGGAGAGACAGTTCATGAACACTGAAGCTTTCTTT
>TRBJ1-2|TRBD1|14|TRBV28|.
CASTRSGTGYGYTF
TGTGCCAGCACCCGATCCGGGACAGGCTATGGCTACACCTTC
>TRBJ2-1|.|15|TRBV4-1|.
CASSQGSGPYNEQFF
TGCGCCAGCAGCCAAGGGTCAGGGCCCTACAATGAGCAGTTCTTC
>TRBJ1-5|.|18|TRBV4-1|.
CASSQTPSEGHSNQPQHF
TGCGCCAGCAGCCAGACCCCCTCTGAGGGACATAGCAATCAGCCCCAGCATTTT
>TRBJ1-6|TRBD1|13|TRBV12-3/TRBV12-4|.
CAIPGGLDSPLHF
TGTGCCATCCCAGGGGGGCTGGATTCACCCCTCCACTTT
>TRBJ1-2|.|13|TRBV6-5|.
CASSPSGDYGYTF
TGTGCCAGCAGTCCATCAGGGGACTATGGCTACACCTTC
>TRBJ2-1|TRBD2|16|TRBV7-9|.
CASRPRLAGSYNEQFF
TGTGCCAGCAGACCGCGACTAGCGGGCTCCTACAATGAGCAGTTCTTC
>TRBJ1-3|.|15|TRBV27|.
CASSPGGGSGNTIYF
TGTGCCAGCAGCCCCGGCGGGGGCTCTGGAAACACCATATATTTT
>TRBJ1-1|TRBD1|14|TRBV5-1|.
CASSLAGGDTEAFF
TGCGCCAGCAGCTTGGCAGGGGGAGACACTGAAGCTTTCTTT
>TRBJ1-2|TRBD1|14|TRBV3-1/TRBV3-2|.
CASSQLQGALGYTF
TGTGCCAGCAGCCAGCTCCAGGGGGCGCTTGGCTACACCTTC
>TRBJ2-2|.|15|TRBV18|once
CASFLQQGNTGELFF
TGTGCCAGCTTTCTACAGCAGGGAAACACCGGGGAGCTGTTTTTT
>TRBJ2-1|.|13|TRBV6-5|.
CASSYSRGYEQFF
TGTGCCAGCAGTTACTCAAGGGGCTATGAGCAGTTCTTC